Each of the 12 T cell receptor beta chains below was sequenced from the same sample in a study of identical twins. TCRdb used MiXCR to reprocess the 5' RACE reads, holding one entry per CDR3 protein. This table holds 1.5 million to 2 million distinct CDR3 sequences, around 33% found once. Sequencing was carried out using cord blood. These receptors were obtained from a newborn girl in good health.

This clonotype was seen more than once but under ten times. The chain links TRBV9 to TRBJ2-5; D is perhaps TRBD1 (6 bases). This CDR3 is built from 16 residues. Trimming removed 0 bases from V and 5 bases from J, with 17 bases in between. CDR1 and CDR2 (germline): SGDLS, YYNGEE. CDR3: CASSVEQTDQGETQYF. The CDR3 DNA reads TGTGCCAGCAGCGTAGAACAGACAGACCAGGGGGAGACCCAGTACTTC.

V usage is TRBV20-1 and J usage is TRBJ2-3; the match to TRBD2 covers 8 bases. The CDR3 loop spans 14 amino acids. With V trimmed by 1 base and J by 2 bases, 2 bases remained unmatched. Germline V CDR1 and CDR2: DFQATT, SNEGSKA (reference sequence). The CDR3, as DNA: TGCAGTGCTAGAGGCGGGGGGCACACAGATACGCAGTATTTT. Its translation is CSARGGGHTDTQYF.

In its sample, this clonotype was seen a few times. This chain connects TRBV7-2 to TRBJ1-2, with 7 bases aligning to TRBD1. Germline trimming cut 5 bases from V and 0 bases from J; bases unmatched to any gene: 6. Germline-derived CDR1 and CDR2 are SGHTA and FQGNSA. This CDR3 has 15 residues. The CDR3 DNA reads TGTGCCAGCAGCCTCATGACAGGGACTAACTATGGCTACACCTTC. Amino acid sequence: CASSLMTGTNYGYTF.

The genes are TRBV4-2 and TRBJ2-4; 9 bases are shared with TRBD1. The J call may be wrong; the DNA end is better matched by TRBJ2-7. The germline gives CDR1 LGHNA, CDR2 YNFKEQ. There are 15 residues in the CDR3. DNA for the CDR3: TGTGCCAGCAGCCAAGGGGACAGGGTGGGGTACGAGCAGTACTTC. As protein: CASSQGDRVGYEQYF.

The V call is TRBV24-1, the J call TRBJ2-1; 7 bases agree with TRBD1. The germline gives CDR1 KGHDR, CDR2 SFDVKD. The CDR3 runs 15 residues. The J segment lost 2 bases and the V segment lost 4 bases, leaving 4 bases of the junction unmatched. CDR3 loop: CATSDPGTAYNEQFF. DNA for the CDR3: TGTGCCACCAGTGACCCTGGGACAGCCTACAATGAGCAGTTCTTC.

CDR3 loop: CASSEYGVLYGYTF. The CDR3 bases are TGTGCCAGCAGTGAATATGGAGTCCTCTATGGCTACACCTTC. This sequence joins TRBV25-1 and TRBJ1-2; the D is unclear. The CDR3 loop spans 14 amino acids. CDR1 is MGHDK, CDR2 SYGVNS, per germline. V was trimmed by 0 bases and J by 4 bases, leaving 9 bases between them.

This clonotype occurred once. The chain is built from TRBV3-1 and TRBJ2-5; D perhaps matches TRBD2 (6 bases). CDR3 length: 13 residues. With 0 bases removed from V and 11 bases from J, the gap between germline ends came to 13 bases. CDR1 is LGHDT, CDR2 YNNKEL, per germline (reference sequence). This chain's CDR3 is CASSQDGRLTQYF. CDR3 in DNA: TGTGCCAGCAGCCAAGATGGGAGGTTGACGCAGTACTTC.

This clonotype came up a few times. This chain joins TRBV6-2 or TRBV6-3 and TRBJ2-5; TRBD2 agrees at 12 bases. CDR1 is MNHEY and CDR2 is SVGEGT in the germline V gene. Losses at the gene ends were 0 bases for V and 5 bases for J; bases not matched to a gene: 13. There are 19 residues in the CDR3. The CDR3 spells CASSYSRLAGVRTRETQYF. The CDR3 DNA sequence: TGTGCCAGCAGTTACTCCCGACTAGCGGGAGTACGGACGCGGGAGACCCAGTACTTC.

The chain carries TRBV7-8 and TRBJ1-1; perhaps TRBD1 as D (6 bases). The CDR3 extends over 14 amino acids. V gave up 5 bases and J gave up 1 base, with 11 bases separating them. The V gene's germline CDR1 is SGHVS and CDR2 FQNEAQ. CDR3 residues: CASSPGAANTEAFF. In DNA form, the CDR3 reads TGTGCCAGCAGCCCAGGGGCGGCGAACACTGAAGCTTTCTTT.

The chain is built from TRBV12-3 or TRBV12-4 and TRBJ2-7; TRBD1 matches 7 bases. CDR3 size: 14 residues. Trimming took 11 bases from V and 0 from J; bases not matched to a gene: 10. The CDR3 DNA reads TGTGCCTCCAGACACAGGGGAAGCTCCTACGAGCAGTACTTC. Amino acids: CASRHRGSSYEQYF.

The table lists this clonotype with a few counts. The CDR3 region is CASDGSYEQYF. In DNA, the CDR3 is TGTGCCAGCGACGGATCCTACGAGCAGTACTTC. This chain uses TRBV2 with TRBJ2-7; D unclear. CDR3 size: 11 residues. Per germline, CDR1 SNHLY and CDR2 FYNNEI. The V end lost 8 bases, the J end lost 1 base, and 6 bases lay between the germline ends.

V gene TRBV28 combines with J gene TRBJ1-2; weak D call: TRBD1 (6 bases). Between the trimmed V and J ends, which lost 3 bases and 4 bases, there was a span of 12 bases. Germline CDR1 and CDR2: MDHEN and SYDVKM. The CDR3 has 14 residues. CDR3 sequence (DNA): TGTGCCAGCAGTTTCGTTGGACAGTTCTATGGCTACACCTTC. It yields the protein CASSFVGQFYGYTF.